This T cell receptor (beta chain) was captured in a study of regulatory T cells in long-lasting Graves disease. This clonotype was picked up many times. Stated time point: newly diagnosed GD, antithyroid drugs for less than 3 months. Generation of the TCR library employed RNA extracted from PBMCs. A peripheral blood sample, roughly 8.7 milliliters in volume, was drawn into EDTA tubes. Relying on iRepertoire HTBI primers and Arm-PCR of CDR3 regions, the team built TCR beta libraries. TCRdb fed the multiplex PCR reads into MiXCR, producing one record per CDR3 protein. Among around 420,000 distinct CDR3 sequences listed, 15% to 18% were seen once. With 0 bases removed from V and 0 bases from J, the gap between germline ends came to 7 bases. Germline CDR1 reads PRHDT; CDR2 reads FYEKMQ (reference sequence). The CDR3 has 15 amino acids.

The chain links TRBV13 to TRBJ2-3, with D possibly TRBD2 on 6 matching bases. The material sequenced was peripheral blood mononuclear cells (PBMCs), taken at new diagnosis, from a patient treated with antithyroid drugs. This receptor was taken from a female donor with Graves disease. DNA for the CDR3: TGTGCCAGCAGCTTAGGACGGGAGAGCACAGATACGCAGTATTTT. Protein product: CASSLGRESTDTQYF. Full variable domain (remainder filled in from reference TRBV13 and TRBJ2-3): AAGVIQSPRHLIKEKRETATLKCYPIPRHDTVYWYQQGPGQDPQFLISFYEKMQSDKGSIPDRFSAQQFSDYHSELNMSSLELGDSALYFCASSLGRESTDTQYFGPGTRLTVL.